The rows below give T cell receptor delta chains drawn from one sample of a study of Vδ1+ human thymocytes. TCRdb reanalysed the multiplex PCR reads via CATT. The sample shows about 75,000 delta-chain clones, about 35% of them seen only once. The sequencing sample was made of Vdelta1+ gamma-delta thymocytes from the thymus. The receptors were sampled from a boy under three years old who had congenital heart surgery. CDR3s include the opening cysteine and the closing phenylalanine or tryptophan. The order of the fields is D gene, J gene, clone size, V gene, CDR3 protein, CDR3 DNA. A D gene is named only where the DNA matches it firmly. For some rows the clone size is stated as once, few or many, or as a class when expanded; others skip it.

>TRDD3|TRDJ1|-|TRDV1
CALGDSFFASGGYSDKLIF
TGTGCTCTTGGGGACTCCTTCTTCGCTTCTGGGGGATACTCCGATAAACTCATCTTT
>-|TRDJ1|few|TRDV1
CALGSGSHSWVTDKLIF
TGTGCTCTTGGATCCGGGTCCCACAGTTGGGTCACCGATAAACTCATCTTT
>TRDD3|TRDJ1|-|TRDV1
CALGELDLPRRLGVPPRYTDKLIF
TGTGCTCTTGGGGAACTCGACCTTCCCCGGAGACTGGGGGTCCCCCCGCGGTACACCGATAAACTCATCTTT
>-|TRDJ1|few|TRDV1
CALGEDRPYGDTDKLIF
TGTGCTCTTGGGGAAGACCGGCCCTACGGGGACACCGATAAACTCATCTTT
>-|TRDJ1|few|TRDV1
CALGERLEERLRGTDKLIF
TGTGCTCTTGGGGAACGCCTCGAGGAGCGACTCAGGGGCACCGATAAACTCATCTTT
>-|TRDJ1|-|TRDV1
CALGELVHSSRPRGLIF
TGTGCTCTTGGGGAACTAGTACATTCCTCCCGACCGCGGGGGCTCATCTTT
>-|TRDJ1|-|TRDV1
CALGERTPNSPAEEASDKLIF
TGTGCTCTTGGGGAACGGACGCCTAATTCCCCCGCGGAGGAAGCATCCGATAAACTCATCTTT
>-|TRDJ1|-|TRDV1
CALGVHLFLFLVSHRGYTDKLIF
TGTGCTCTTGGGGTTCATCTGTTCCTATTTTTGGTTTCTCACCGGGGGTACACCGATAAACTCATCTTT
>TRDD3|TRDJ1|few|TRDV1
CALGESQGLLAPSGGYFTDKLIF
TGTGCTCTTGGGGAATCCCAAGGCCTGCTCGCTCCCTCTGGGGGATACTTCACCGATAAACTCATCTTT
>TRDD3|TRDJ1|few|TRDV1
CALGELIYPSRYRGIRYTDKLIF
TGTGCTCTTGGGGAACTTATTTACCCCTCCCGCTATAGAGGGATACGGTACACCGATAAACTCATCTTT
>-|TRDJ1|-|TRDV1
CALGELAGLPTLGGYPYTDKLIF
TGTGCTCTTGGGGAACTCGCGGGACTTCCTACGTTAGGGGGATACCCGTACACCGATAAACTCATCTTT
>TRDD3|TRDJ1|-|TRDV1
CALGELLLLPNWGILWTDKLIF
TGTGCTCTTGGGGAACTCCTACTCCTACCGAACTGGGGGATACTATGGACCGATAAACTCATCTTT
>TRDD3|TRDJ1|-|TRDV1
CALGERSPTGGYSYTDKLIF
TGTGCTCTTGGGGAACGATCACCCACTGGGGGATACTCGTACACCGATAAACTCATCTTT
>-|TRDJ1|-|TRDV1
CALGDRPWGPDADKLIF
TGTGCTCTTGGGGACCGACCTTGGGGCCCAGACGCCGATAAACTCATCTTT
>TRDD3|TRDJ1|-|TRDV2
CACDSMYWGTKSALDKLIF
TGTGCCTGTGACTCGATGTACTGGGGGACCAAGTCCGCCCTGGATAAACTCATCTTT